Presented here are 20 T cell receptor beta chains from one specimen sequenced in a study of blood T cell repertoires in COVID-19. The protocol was immunoSEQ multiplex PCR, while the TCRdb copy is restricted to in-frame clones and leaves out a portion. The data hold about 290,000 clones, with about 85% observed a single time. What was sequenced was peripheral blood. These receptors were obtained from a woman aged 50 to 65 with active or convalescent COVID-19.

The CDR3 nucleotides are TGTGCCACCCGGGACGGGGGGTTGGTTCGCTATGGCTACACCTTC. Translating gives CATRDGGLVRYGYTF. The chain combines TRBV10-3 with TRBJ1-2; possible D gene TRBD1, 5 bases. Trimming left V 10 bases short and J 4 bases short, with 22 bases between. Germline values: CDR1 ENHRY, CDR2 SYGVKD. The length of the CDR3 is 15 residues.

This chain links TRBV18 with TRBJ2-5; tentatively, D is TRBD2 (5 bases). Germline CDR1 is KGHSH and CDR2 is LQKENI. The CDR3 runs to 13 residues. V lost 2 bases and J lost 5, with 9 bases in between. This CDR3 is CASSPNGMETQYF. In DNA form, the CDR3 reads TGTGCCAGCTCACCAAACGGGATGGAGACCCAGTACTTC.

CDR3 sequence reads: CASQKQGGTGELFF. The CDR3 bases are TGTGCCAGTCAAAAACAGGGGGGCACCGGGGAGCTGTTTTTT. The rearrangement uses TRBV19 and TRBJ2-2; 8 bases are a match to TRBD1. The germline V gene has CDR1 LNHDA and CDR2 SQIVND (reference sequence). The junction had 6 bases not matched to a gene; V was cut back by 8 bases and J by 4 bases. This CDR3 contains 14 residues.

This clone has only a few counts. This chain links TRBV19 with TRBJ1-3; D may be TRBD1 (5 bases). Trimming cost V 8 bases and J 3 bases, with 11 bases left between them. The V gene's germline CDR1 is LNHDA and CDR2 SQIVND (reference sequence). The CDR3 sequence is 13 residues long. CDR3 amino acids: CASQGSVGNTIYF. Here the CDR3 DNA reads TGTGCCAGTCAGGGTTCGGTTGGAAACACCATATATTTT.

The chain recombines TRBV28 with TRBJ1-2; 8 nucleotides agree with TRBD1. V lost 10 bases, J lost 2 bases, and 6 bases stayed unmatched. The CDR3 spans 13 residues. Germline V gene sequence: CDR1 MDHEN, CDR2 SYDVKM. CDR3 sequence (DNA): TGTGCCACCCAGGGACAGGTCAACTATGGCTACACCTTC. Translating it yields CATQGQVNYGYTF.

This rearrangement joins TRBV6-6 to TRBJ1-3; D perhaps matches TRBD1 (5 bases). Trimming shortened V by 6 bases and J by 4 bases, and 19 bases separated the two germline ends. The CDR3 contains 16 residues. From germline, CDR1 is MNHNY and CDR2 SVGAGI (reference sequence). The CDR3 sequence: CASSPVGREIGNTIYF. In DNA, the CDR3 is TGTGCCAGCAGCCCCGTCGGCAGGGAAATCGGAAACACCATATATTTT.

This clone was seen a handful of times. This CDR3 is also generated by other DNA sequences in the sample. V gene TRBV5-5 combines with J gene TRBJ1-1; maybe TRBD1 (5 bases). Trimming took off 0 bases at V and 3 bases at J, with 6 bases between the two ends. Looked up from germline, CDR1 is SGHKS and CDR2 is YYEKEE (reference sequence). The CDR3 is 13 residues long. The CDR3 DNA is TGTGCCAGCAGCTTGGCGGGGGACACTGAAGCTTTCTTT. This codes for CASSLAGDTEAFF.

In DNA, the CDR3 is TGCAGCGGCCGATGGGGGGAAGGTGCACATGAAAAACTGTTTTTT. It is translated as CSGRWGEGAHEKLFF. The chain is built from TRBV29-1 and TRBJ1-4; tentatively, D is TRBD1 (5 bases). The CDR3 contains 15 residues. The germline V gene encodes CDR1 SQVTM and CDR2 ANQGSEA. Trimming took 7 bases from V and 6 from J, leaving 21 bases between them.

The chain couples TRBV7-3 to TRBJ2-1; 10 bases are a match to TRBD2. This CDR3 has 16 residues. After removal of 5 bases from V and 1 base from J, the junction contained 5 bases not matched to a gene. The germline V gene has CDR1 SGHTA and CDR2 FQGTGA. The CDR3 loop reads CASSPPGLASYNEQFF. As DNA, the CDR3 is TGTGCCAGCAGCCCACCGGGACTAGCGTCCTACAATGAGCAGTTCTTC.

The chain uses TRBV2 and TRBJ1-1; D gene unclear. Trimming stripped 6 bases from V and 0 bases from J, with 23 bases between. Germline V gene sequence: CDR1 SNHLY, CDR2 FYNNEI. CDR3 size: 18 residues. In nucleotides, the CDR3 is TGTGCCAGCAGGGGAGGTCAAAGACTGGCAGTTATGAACACTGAAGCTTTCTTT. Translated: CASRGGQRLAVMNTEAFF.

The chain carries TRBV12-3 or TRBV12-4 and TRBJ2-7; D might be TRBD2 (6 bases). V lost 8 bases and J 0 bases, leaving 11 bases between the germline ends. The CDR3 has 13 amino acids. Here the CDR3 reads CASSAGHSYEQYF. CDR3 in DNA: TGTGCCAGCTCGGCGGGGCACTCCTACGAGCAGTACTTC.

The CDR3 coding sequence is TGTGCCAGCCAGGGCGGAGTCTTTCAAGAGACCCAGTACTTC. This gives the protein CASQGGVFQETQYF. The chain recombines TRBV2 with TRBJ2-5, with a tentative D call TRBD1 (5 bases). Trimming stripped 8 bases from V and 2 bases from J, with 15 bases between. The germline V gene encodes CDR1 SNHLY and CDR2 FYNNEI. The CDR3 is 14 amino acids.

This sequence joins TRBV7-9 and TRBJ2-1, with D hard to call. CDR1 is SEHNR and CDR2 is FQNEAQ in the germline V gene (reference sequence). The CDR3 is made up of 12 amino acids. The V and J ends lost 0 bases and 9 bases respectively, with 6 bases between them. The CDR3 loop is CASSLAAGEQFF. Here the CDR3 DNA reads TGTGCCAGCAGCTTAGCAGCTGGTGAGCAGTTCTTC.

The chain recombines TRBV5-1 with TRBJ1-2; D gene uncertain. Germline V lookup: CDR1 SGHRS, CDR2 YFSETQ. V shed 6 bases and J shed 3 bases, with 24 bases lying between them. The CDR3 is 17 residues long. CDR3 bases: TGCGCCAGCAAAGCAGCGGCCGTTCGGTCAGATTACTATGGCTACACCTTC. This sequence encodes CASKAAAVRSDYYGYTF.

V gene TRBV10-3 combines with J gene TRBJ2-3, with 7 bases identical to TRBD1. Germline V lookup: CDR1 ENHRY, CDR2 SYGVKD. The V gene end was trimmed by 3 bases and the J gene end by 4 bases; junction bases not matched to a gene: 4. The CDR3 runs to 14 residues. The DNA of the CDR3 is TGTGCCATCAGTGAAGGGGGCTTTGCAGATACGCAGTATTTT. Protein: CAISEGGFADTQYF.

This sequence joins TRBV2 and TRBJ2-7; 11 nucleotides line up with TRBD2. The trim removed 2 bases at V and 9 bases at J, leaving 6 bases unmatched. In germline, CDR1 is SNHLY, CDR2 FYNNEI. The CDR3 has 14 residues. The CDR3 DNA sequence: TGTGCCAGCAGTGAACAACTAGCGGGAGCGGGGCAGTACTTC. It translates to CASSEQLAGAGQYF.

The chain's CDR3 is CASSPPTDTQYF. For the CDR3, the DNA is TGTGCCAGCAGTCCTCCCACAGATACGCAGTATTTT. V usage is TRBV6-5 and J usage is TRBJ2-3; D uncertain. CDR3 length: 12 residues. Germline-derived CDR1 and CDR2 are MNHEY and SVGAGI. Trimming took 5 bases from V and 2 from J, leaving 5 bases between them.

CDR3 sequence reads: CASTSPGGWEQYF. CDR3 coding DNA: TGTGCCAGTACCTCGCCGGGGGGTTGGGAGCAGTACTTC. This sequence joins TRBV19 and TRBJ2-7; 7 bases are a match to TRBD2. V dropped 7 bases and J dropped 7; count of bases not matched to a gene: 10. CDR1 is LNHDA and CDR2 is SQIVND in the germline V gene (reference sequence). The CDR3 runs to 13 residues. Looking up the rest from reference TRBV19 and TRBJ2-7 gives the full variable domain: DGGITQSPKYLFRKEGQNVTLSCEQNLNHDAMYWYRQDPGQGLRLIYYSQIVNDFQKGDIAEGYSVSREKKESFPLTVTSAQKNPTAFYLCASTSPGGWEQYFGPGTRLTVT.

The chain recombines TRBV7-8 with TRBJ2-5, with D maybe TRBD1 (7 bases). The V end was cut by 5 bases, the J end by 7 bases, with 20 bases between. Germline-derived CDR1 and CDR2 are SGHVS and FQNEAQ. CDR3 length equals 15 residues. The DNA of the CDR3 is TGTGCCAGCAGCCCTAGACAGGCCCAGGGGGGGACCCAGTACTTC. Translating it yields CASSPRQAQGGTQYF.

This sequence joins TRBV5-1 and TRBJ2-1; perhaps TRBD2 as D (5 bases). With 3 bases removed from V and 0 bases from J, the gap between germline ends came to 19 bases. The CDR3 covers 18 residues. Germline CDR1 is SGHRS and CDR2 is YFSETQ. The CDR3 DNA reads as TGCGCCAGCAGCTCCCGGGCCCGCGGGTTGAGCTCCTACAATGAGCAGTTCTTC. Amino acid sequence: CASSSRARGLSSYNEQFF.